These T cell receptor beta chains were read from a single sample in a study of blood T cells in healthy people across ages. TCRdb ran MiXCR on the 5' RACE reads and lists one entry per CDR3 protein. This table holds 1.5 million to 2 million distinct CDR3 sequences, 49% found once. Sequenced sample: blood. The receptors come from a woman in her thirties or forties in good health. Each CDR3 is given with its conserved first and last residue. A D gene is named only where the DNA matches it firmly. Size values are once, few and many counts, or a class for expanded clones, and some rows have none.

D	V	size	J	CDR3	DNA
NA	TRBV27	NA	TRBJ2-1	CASSRQSGGPRYNEQFF	TGTGCCAGCAGTCGGCAATCCGGGGGGCCTAGATACAATGAGCAGTTCTTC
NA	TRBV10-3	NA	TRBJ2-3	CAITLVADTQYF	TGTGCCATCACCTTGGTGGCAGATACGCAGTATTTT
TRBD2	TRBV4-1	few	TRBJ2-7	CASSQGETSGEQYF	TGCGCCAGCAGCCAAGGGGAGACTAGCGGCGAGCAGTACTTC
NA	TRBV12-3/TRBV12-4	NA	TRBJ2-3	CASSPEWEGLEQYF	TGTGCCAGCAGTCCAGAGTGGGAAGGGTTGGAGCAGTATTTT
TRBD1	TRBV20-1	NA	TRBJ2-5	CSATDRGMETQYF	TGCAGTGCTACGGACAGGGGGATGGAGACCCAGTACTTC
NA	TRBV6-6	NA	TRBJ1-2	CASSWTDVYGYTF	TGTGCCAGCAGCTGGACAGACGTCTATGGCTACACCTTC
NA	TRBV20-1	NA	TRBJ1-6	CSSVRAITNNSPLHF	TGCAGTTCAGTCAGGGCCATCACCAATAATTCACCCCTCCACTTT
NA	TRBV20-1	NA	TRBJ1-1	CSASRPLGGLNTEAFF	TGCAGTGCTAGCCGACCCCTCGGGGGTTTGAACACTGAAGCTTTCTTT
TRBD2	TRBV6-1	once	TRBJ2-1	CASSEISGGYNEQFF	TGTGCCAGCAGTGAAATTAGCGGGGGGTACAATGAGCAGTTCTTC
TRBD2	TRBV20-1	few	TRBJ2-3	CSEPARGGTDTQYF	TGCAGCGAGCCGGCCCGGGGGGGCACAGATACGCAGTATTTT
NA	TRBV6-5	NA	TRBJ1-4	CASSYGLGAFNEKLFF	TGTGCCAGCAGTTACGGTTTGGGGGCGTTTAATGAAAAACTGTTTTTT
NA	TRBV6-6	few	TRBJ2-1	CASSYGPSYSNEQFF	TGTGCCAGCAGTTACGGGCCTAGCTATAGCAATGAGCAGTTCTTC
NA	TRBV29-1	NA	TRBJ2-5	CSVSGAQETQYF	TGCAGCGTTTCCGGTGCCCAAGAGACCCAGTACTTC
NA	TRBV12-3/TRBV12-4	NA	TRBJ2-1	CASRQGLYSYNEQFF	TGTGCCAGCAGGCAAGGACTTTATTCCTACAATGAGCAGTTCTTC
TRBD2	TRBV20-1	NA	TRBJ2-7	CSAHYSAGGTYEQYF	TGCAGTGCCCACTATTCAGCGGGGGGAACCTACGAGCAGTACTTC
NA	TRBV5-1	NA	TRBJ1-6	CASSSETPNSPLHF	TGCGCCAGCAGCTCCGAAACCCCAAATTCACCCCTCCACTTT
NA	TRBV20-1	many	TRBJ1-2	CSARDGQGYSGYTF	TGCAGTGCTAGAGATGGTCAGGGTTATAGTGGCTACACCTTC
TRBD2	TRBV5-1	NA	TRBJ2-3	CASSLALTSGGGTQYF	TGCGCCAGCAGCTTGGCCCTGACTAGCGGGGGAGGTACGCAGTATTTT
TRBD2	TRBV5-1	NA	TRBJ2-5	CASSFPLGGIQETQYF	TGCGCCAGCAGCTTTCCCCTGGGAGGGATCCAAGAGACCCAGTACTTC
NA	TRBV20-1	many	TRBJ2-5	CSARDRVITQYF	TGCAGTGCTAGAGATCGAGTGATAACCCAGTACTTC
NA	TRBV6-1	NA	TRBJ2-1	CASSPSGPIKNEQFF	TGTGCCAGCAGTCCAAGCGGGCCAATTAAGAATGAGCAGTTCTTC
NA	TRBV7-2	NA	TRBJ2-3	CASSFGGVRTDTQYF	TGTGCCAGCAGCTTTGGGGGAGTTCGCACAGATACGCAGTATTTT
NA	TRBV6-6	NA	TRBJ1-2	CASTPAMGAGYTF	TGTGCCAGCACTCCCGCTATGGGGGCTGGCTACACCTTC
NA	TRBV12-3/TRBV12-4	few	TRBJ2-7	CASSLSPGSNEQYF	TGTGCCAGCAGTTTATCCCCGGGGAGTAACGAGCAGTACTTC
NA	TRBV20-1	NA	TRBJ1-2	CSARDQLGDYGYTF	TGCAGTGCTAGGGATCAACTTGGGGACTATGGCTACACCTTC
NA	TRBV6-1	once	TRBJ1-2	CASSGRITGNYGYTF	TGTGCCAGCAGTGGCCGGATTACGGGTAACTATGGCTACACCTTC
NA	TRBV9	NA	TRBJ2-1	CASSVGLSKDRDNEQFF	TGTGCCAGCAGCGTAGGGCTGTCCAAGGACCGAGACAATGAGCAGTTCTTC
NA	TRBV4-3	NA	TRBJ1-2	CASSQQVDYGYTF	TGCGCCAGCAGCCAGCAAGTAGACTATGGCTACACCTTC
TRBD2	TRBV12-3/TRBV12-4	few	TRBJ2-1	CASSTTGTSSYNEQFF	TGTGCCAGCAGTACAACGGGGACTAGCAGCTACAATGAGCAGTTCTTC